This entry lists 20 T cell receptor beta chains sequenced from one sample in a study of control samples from healthy donors and cancer patients. The method was immunoSEQ multiplex PCR; TCRdb's version includes in-frame clones alone and lacks a portion of them. The table records 90,000 to 150,000 clones, approximately 90% of them present only once. The sequenced sample was blood. All receptors come from a young woman in good health.

The chain uses TRBV4-1 and TRBJ2-7; the match to TRBD2 covers 11 bases. This CDR3 comprises 18 residues. Unmatched junction bases numbered 11, after V lost 4 bases and J lost 0 bases. Germline V CDR1 and CDR2: MGHRA, YSYEKL. The chain's CDR3 is CASSPLTLTSGASYEQYF. The CDR3 bases are TGCGCCAGCAGCCCTCTAACACTGACTAGCGGGGCCTCCTACGAGCAGTACTTC.

This clone was counted a few times. The rearrangement uses TRBV11-2 and TRBJ1-6; perhaps TRBD1 as D (6 bases). Trimming took 6 bases from V and 9 from J, leaving 9 bases between them. Germline V gives CDR1 SGHAT, CDR2 FQNNGV. The CDR3 is 12 amino acids. As DNA, the CDR3 is TGTGCCAGCAGTTCACAGGGTTCACCCCTCCACTTT. Its translation: CASSSQGSPLHF.

The J gene is TRBJ2-7, the V gene TRBV18, with 10 bases identical to TRBD1. This CDR3 comprises 17 residues. Germline V gene data show CDR1 as KGHSH and CDR2 as LQKENI. Trimming cost V 2 bases and J 5 bases; bases outside gene matches: 12. CDR3 region: CASSPGFGGDRGHEQYF. In nucleotides, the CDR3 is TGTGCCAGCTCACCAGGGTTTGGAGGGGACAGGGGCCACGAGCAGTACTTC. The complete variable domain, with remaining parts taken from reference TRBV18 and TRBJ2-7, reads NAGVMQNPRHLVRRRGQEARLRCSPMKGHSHVYWYRQLPEEGLKFMVYLQKENIIDESGMPKERFSAEFPKEGPSILRIQQVVRGDSAAYFCASSPGFGGDRGHEQYFGPGTRLTVT.

The genes are TRBV6-5 and TRBJ2-1; 9 positions agree with TRBD1. V shed 2 bases, J shed 6 bases, and the junction held 5 bases outside the gene matches. Germline V gene data show CDR1 as MNHEY and CDR2 as SVGAGI. The CDR3 is made up of 15 amino acids. The DNA of the CDR3 is TGTGCCAGCAGTTACCGGGACAGGGCGCGCAATGAGCAGTTCTTC. Translation gives CASSYRDRARNEQFF.

The chain couples TRBV18 to TRBJ2-7; perhaps TRBD1 as D (6 bases). CDR3 size: 14 residues. The V end was cut by 2 bases, the J end by 7 bases, with 15 bases between. Germline CDR1 reads KGHSH; CDR2 reads LQKENI. The chain's CDR3 is CASSPSGQPAEQYF. In DNA form, the CDR3 reads TGTGCCAGCTCACCAAGCGGACAGCCGGCTGAGCAGTACTTC.

This chain links TRBV5-1 with TRBJ2-1, with 12 bases aligning to TRBD2. This CDR3 is 18 amino acids long. The germline V gene has CDR1 SGHRS and CDR2 YFSETQ. The V gene end was trimmed by 1 base and the J gene end by 7 bases; junction bases not matched to a gene: 12. The CDR3 DNA is TGCGCCAGCAGCTTGCAATCTCTAGCGGGAGGGCCGGGTAATGAGCAGTTCTTC. This gives the protein CASSLQSLAGGPGNEQFF.

V and J are TRBV24-1 and TRBJ2-3, with a tentative D call TRBD2 (6 bases). Deletions cut 7 bases from V and 2 bases from J, with 18 bases between. The CDR3 runs to 16 residues. Germline CDR1 is KGHDR and CDR2 is SFDVKD. The CDR3 reads CATSGTHPPDTDTQYF. CDR3 DNA: TGTGCCACCAGCGGGACTCACCCCCCGGACACAGATACGCAGTATTTT.

The CDR3 DNA follows: TGTGCCAGCAGCGTAGGACCCCAGGGAAATTCACCCCTCCACTTT. This codes for CASSVGPQGNSPLHF. The V and J genes are TRBV9 and TRBJ1-6, with a weak D call TRBD1 (5 bases). Per the germline V gene, CDR1 is SGDLS and CDR2 is YYNGEE. This CDR3 contains 15 residues. V shed 0 bases and J shed 7 bases, with 11 bases lying between them.

The chain joins TRBV20-1 to TRBJ1-2; maybe TRBD1 (6 bases). The CDR3 sequence is 15 residues long. Per the germline V gene, CDR1 is DFQATT and CDR2 is SNEGSKA (reference sequence). Trimming stripped 3 bases from V and 8 bases from J, with 22 bases between. The CDR3: CSASLSHQGQGGYTF. The CDR3 coding sequence is TGCAGTGCTAGTCTATCTCATCAGGGGCAAGGCGGCTACACCTTC.

The genes are TRBV7-2 and TRBJ2-1; 12 nucleotides agree with TRBD1. The V segment lost 4 bases and the J segment 6 bases; nucleotides outside the gene matches: 4. Germline loops: CDR1 SGHTA, CDR2 FQGNSA. The CDR3 has 15 residues. CDR3 residues: CASSWDRGRGNEQFF. The DNA of the CDR3 is TGTGCCAGCAGCTGGGACAGGGGGCGCGGCAATGAGCAGTTCTTC. The entire variable domain, with the rest obtained from reference TRBV7-2 and TRBJ2-1, is as follows: GAGVSQSPSNKVTEKGKDVELRCDPISGHTALYWYRQSLGQGLEFLIYFQGNSAPDKSGLPSDRFSAERTGGSVSTLTIQRTQQEDSAVYLCASSWDRGRGNEQFFGPGTRLTVL.

This CDR3 reads CASSFGLGRTDTQYF. The CDR3 DNA reads TGTGCCAGCAGCTTCGGACTGGGCCGCACAGATACGCAGTATTTT. The chain is built from TRBV7-9 and TRBJ2-3; TRBD2 is a possible D gene (5 bases). The V end was cut by 3 bases, the J end by 1 base, with 11 bases between. CDR3 size: 15 residues. Germline-derived CDR1 and CDR2 are SEHNR and FQNEAQ (reference sequence). The whole variable domain, filled in from reference TRBV7-9 and TRBJ2-3, reads DTGVSQNPRHKITKRGQNVTFRCDPISEHNRLYWYRQTLGQGPEFLTYFQNEAQLEKSRLLSDRFSAERPKGSFSTLEIQRTEQGDSAMYLCASSFGLGRTDTQYFGPGTRLTVL.

The chain carries TRBV28 and TRBJ2-1; either TRBD1 or TRBD2 may fit D (5 bases each). The CDR3 extends over 15 amino acids. Germline V CDR1 and CDR2: MDHEN, SYDVKM. The V gene lost 4 bases and the J gene lost 5 bases, with 15 bases spanning the gap. This chain's CDR3 is CASSSRVRGHNEQFF. The CDR3, as DNA: TGTGCCAGCAGTTCCAGGGTTAGGGGACACAATGAGCAGTTCTTC.

The table lists this clone with a count of one. The genes are TRBV2 and TRBJ1-6; D remains ambiguous. The CDR3 sequence is 13 residues long. Deletions cut 8 bases from V and 5 bases from J, with 10 bases between. Germline CDR1 reads SNHLY; CDR2 reads FYNNEI. The CDR3 DNA reads as TGTGCCAGCGGAGTAGCTCATAATTCACCCCTCCACTTT. It is translated as CASGVAHNSPLHF.

The table lists this clone with a count of one. V and J are TRBV28 and TRBJ1-4; D is uncertain. In germline, CDR1 is MDHEN, CDR2 SYDVKM. Trimming took off 3 bases at V and 6 bases at J, with 11 bases between the two ends. The CDR3 is made up of 14 amino acids. The CDR3 spells CASSFLRAHEKLFF. Here the CDR3 DNA reads TGTGCCAGCAGTTTTTTGAGGGCACATGAAAAACTGTTTTTT. The full variable domain, its missing parts supplied by reference TRBV28 and TRBJ1-4, is DVKVTQSSRYLVKRTGEKVFLECVQDMDHENMFWYRQDPGLGLRLIYFSYDVKMKEKGDIPEGYSVSREKKERFSLILESASTNQTSMYLCASSFLRAHEKLFFGSGTQLSVL.

The chain is built from TRBV6-7 and TRBJ1-3; D unresolved. TRBV6-7 is sorted into the ORF group, with uncertain function. This CDR3 is built from 17 residues. The V and J ends lost 6 bases and 0 bases respectively, with 18 bases between them. The DNA for the CDR3 is TGTGCCAGCAGCCTCGCCACCAGAAGGGACTCTGGAAACACCATATATTTT. Amino acids: CASSLATRRDSGNTIYF.

The chain employs TRBV7-3 and TRBJ2-3; D is uncertain. Trimming stripped 5 bases from V and 0 bases from J, with 6 bases between. In germline, CDR1 is SGHTA, CDR2 FQGTGA. The CDR3 runs to 13 residues. The CDR3 here is CASSVTSTDTQYF. DNA of the CDR3: TGTGCCAGCAGCGTGACTAGCACAGATACGCAGTATTTT.

V is TRBV7-2 and J is TRBJ1-6; D gene unclear. Germline-derived CDR1 and CDR2 are SGHTA and FQGNSA. The CDR3 runs to 16 residues. The germline V and J ends were trimmed by 5 bases and 7 bases, with 18 bases remaining between them. CDR3 amino acids: CASSTSIVQSNSPLHF. Here the CDR3 DNA reads TGTGCCAGCAGCACTAGTATAGTTCAGTCCAATTCACCCCTCCACTTT.

This chain links TRBV7-7 with TRBJ1-1, with D perhaps matching TRBD1 (5 bases). CDR1 and CDR2 from the germline V gene are SSHAT and FNYEAQ (reference sequence). This CDR3 is 13 amino acids long. V was shortened by 5 bases and J by 7 bases, with 14 bases between the two germline ends. The CDR3 loop reads CASSLTPGGEAFF. In DNA, the CDR3 is TGTGCCAGCAGCCTGACCCCGGGGGGTGAAGCTTTCTTT.

In its sample, this clone was seen once. The chain couples TRBV5-1 to TRBJ2-1; D is perhaps TRBD2 (6 bases). The CDR3 runs 11 residues. V lost 0 bases, J lost 14 bases, and 9 bases lay in between. Looked up from germline, CDR1 is SGHRS and CDR2 is YFSETQ. CDR3 DNA sequence: TGCGCCAGCAGCTTGGACGGGAGCGAGTTCTTC. It is translated as CASSLDGSEFF.

This chain joins TRBV3-1 (or the pseudogene TRBV3-2) and TRBJ2-5; D call uncertain. There are 12 residues in the CDR3. V was trimmed by 2 bases and J by 4 bases, leaving 5 bases between them. Germline CDR1 LGHDT, CDR2 YNNKEL (reference sequence). The CDR3 loop is CASSQNPETQYF. Written as DNA, the CDR3 is TGTGCCAGCAGCCAAAATCCAGAGACCCAGTACTTC.